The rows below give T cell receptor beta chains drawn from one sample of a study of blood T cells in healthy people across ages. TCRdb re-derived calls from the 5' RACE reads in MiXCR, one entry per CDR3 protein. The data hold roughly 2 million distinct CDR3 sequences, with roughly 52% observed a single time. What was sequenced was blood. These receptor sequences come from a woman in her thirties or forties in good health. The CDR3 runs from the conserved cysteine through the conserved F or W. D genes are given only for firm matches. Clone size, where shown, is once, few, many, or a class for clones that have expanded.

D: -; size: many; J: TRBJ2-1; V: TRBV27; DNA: TGTGCCAGCAGCCTAAGTGGCAGAAATGAGCAGTTCTTC; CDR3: CASSLSGRNEQFF
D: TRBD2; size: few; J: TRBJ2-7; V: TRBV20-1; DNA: TGCAGTGCTAGTACTAGCGGGCGGAGCTCCTACGAGCAGTACTTC; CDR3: CSASTSGRSSYEQYF
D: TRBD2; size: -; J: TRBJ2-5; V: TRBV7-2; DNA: TGTGCCGGCAGCTTCTCCGGGACTAGCGGGCAAGAGACCCAGTACTTC; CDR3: CAGSFSGTSGQETQYF
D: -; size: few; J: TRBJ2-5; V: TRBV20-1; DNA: TGCAGTGCTATAGGAGGGGGGGGCCTCGAGACCCAGTACTTC; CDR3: CSAIGGGGLETQYF
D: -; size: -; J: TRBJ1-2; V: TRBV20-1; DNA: TGCAGTGCTAGACCGAGGAGGGGTGGTGACTATGGCTACACCTTC; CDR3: CSARPRRGGDYGYTF
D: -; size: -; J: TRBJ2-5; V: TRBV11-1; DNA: TGTGCCAGCAGCGAGGTACAACCAGGTTCGACCCAGTACTTC; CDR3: CASSEVQPGSTQYF
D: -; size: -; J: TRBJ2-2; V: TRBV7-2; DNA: TGTGCCAGCAGCTTAGAGGCGGAGACAGGGAACACCGGGGAGCTGTTTTTT; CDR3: CASSLEAETGNTGELFF
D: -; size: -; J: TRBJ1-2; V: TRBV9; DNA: TGTGCCAGCAGTGGGGGACTCTTTAGACGTGGCTACACCTTC; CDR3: CASSGGLFRRGYTF
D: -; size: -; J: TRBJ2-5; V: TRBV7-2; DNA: TGTGCCAGCAGCTTCTCCGACGGACCACCCCAAGGGACCCAGTACTTC; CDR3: CASSFSDGPPQGTQYF
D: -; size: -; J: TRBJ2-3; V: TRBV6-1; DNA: TGTGCCAGCAACCGGGACGGCTACCCCACAGATACGCAGTATTTT; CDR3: CASNRDGYPTDTQYF
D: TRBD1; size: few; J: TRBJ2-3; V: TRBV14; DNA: TGTGCCAGCAGCCAAAGAGCCAGGGGGCTCACAGATACGCAGTATTTT; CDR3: CASSQRARGLTDTQYF
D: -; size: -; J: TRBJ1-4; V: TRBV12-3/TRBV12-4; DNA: TGTGCCAGCAGCGGGGGGCCCGGGGAAAAACTGTTTTTT; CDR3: CASSGGPGEKLFF
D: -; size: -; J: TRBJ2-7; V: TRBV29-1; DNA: TGCAGCGTTGAAGCCCGATTTGGGGACAACGAGCAGTACTTC; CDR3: CSVEARFGDNEQYF
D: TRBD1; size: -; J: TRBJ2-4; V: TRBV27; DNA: TGTGCCAGCAGCCCCACAGGGGGCATAGCCAAAAACATTCAGTACTTC; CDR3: CASSPTGGIAKNIQYF
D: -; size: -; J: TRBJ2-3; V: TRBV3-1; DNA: TGTGCCAGCAGTCAACGTAGGGGGGTGGAGACGCAGTATTTT; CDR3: CASSQRRGVETQYF
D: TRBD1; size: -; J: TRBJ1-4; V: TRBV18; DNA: TGTGCCAGCTCACATGACAGGGATGTTGAAAAACTGTTTTTT; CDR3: CASSHDRDVEKLFF
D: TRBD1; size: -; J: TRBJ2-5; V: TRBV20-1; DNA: TGCAGTGCTACCCCTAGACAGGGAAGATCCCAAGAGACCCAGTACTTC; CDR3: CSATPRQGRSQETQYF
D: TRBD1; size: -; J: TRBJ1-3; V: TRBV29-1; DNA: TGCAGCGCCAGGACAGGGGAAAACACCATATATTTT; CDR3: CSARTGENTIYF
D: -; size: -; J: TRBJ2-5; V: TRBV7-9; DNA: TGTGCCAGCAGCCCAGGGGCTGACATTTTGGGGAGAGAGACCCAGTACTTC; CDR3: CASSPGADILGRETQYF
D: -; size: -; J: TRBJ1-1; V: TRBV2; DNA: TGTGCCAGCAGGAGTAGTGGGGTCACTGAAGCTTTCTTT; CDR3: CASRSSGVTEAFF
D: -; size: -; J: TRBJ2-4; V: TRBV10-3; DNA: TGTGCCATCAGTGAGGCCTCGGGCCTAAACATTCAGTACTTC; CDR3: CAISEASGLNIQYF
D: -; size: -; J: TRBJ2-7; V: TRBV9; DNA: TGTGCCAGCAGCGTAGGAGGGGGCAGGGGAGGAGACGAGCAGTACTTC; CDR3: CASSVGGGRGGDEQYF
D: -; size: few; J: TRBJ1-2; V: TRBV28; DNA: TGTGCCAGCAGTTTTCAGACAGATTCTTATGGCTACACCTTC; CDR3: CASSFQTDSYGYTF
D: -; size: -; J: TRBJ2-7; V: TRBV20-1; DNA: TGCAGTGCCCGGACCGTACGTAGCTCCTACGAGCAGTACTTC; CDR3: CSARTVRSSYEQYF
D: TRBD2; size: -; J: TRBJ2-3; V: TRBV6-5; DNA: TGTGCCAGCTTTCAGACCGGGACTAGCGGCACAGATACGCAGTATTTT; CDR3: CASFQTGTSGTDTQYF
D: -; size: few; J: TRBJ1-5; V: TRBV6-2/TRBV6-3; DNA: TGTGCCAGCAGTTATGATACGGGCCACCATAGCAATCAGCCCCAGCATTTT; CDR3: CASSYDTGHHSNQPQHF
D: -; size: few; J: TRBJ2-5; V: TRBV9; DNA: TGTGCCAGCAGCGTAGGAGGTTTTGGAGAGACCCAGTACTTC; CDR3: CASSVGGFGETQYF